This T cell receptor beta chain was sequenced during a study of molecular identifiers for immune sequencing clone quantification. Study-wide results and limits: Naive cells had under 1% of molecules in clones above 20 RNA copies, effectors over 98%. Spiked Jurkat TCR RNA from one cell was reportedly detectable among over 800,000 naive cells.

TCRdb ran MiXCR on the PCR reads and lists one entry per CDR3 protein. The table records some 590,000 distinct CDR3 sequences, around 25% of them present only once. Sorted naive CD8 T cells were those defined as CD8+CD4-CCR7+CD45RA+. The trim removed 0 bases at V and 4 bases at J, leaving 4 bases unmatched. Germline lookup yields CDR1 LGHNA and CDR2 YSLEER. The CDR3 covers 15 residues. Note on this clonotype: Its antigen is undetermined.

This sequence joins TRBV4-3 and TRBJ2-3; 7 bases line up with TRBD2. The sequenced sample consisted of naive CD8+ T cells from blood, with Jurkat cell RNA spiked in. Noted subset: FACS-sorted CD8+CD4-CCR7+CD45RA+ naive T cells. The source is a human donor in good health. Some libraries in this study had Jurkat cell RNA spiked in. The CDR3, as DNA: TGCGCCAGCAGCCAAGAGGGGAGGGTGGCAGATACGCAGTATTTT. Translated, it gives CASSQEGRVADTQYF.